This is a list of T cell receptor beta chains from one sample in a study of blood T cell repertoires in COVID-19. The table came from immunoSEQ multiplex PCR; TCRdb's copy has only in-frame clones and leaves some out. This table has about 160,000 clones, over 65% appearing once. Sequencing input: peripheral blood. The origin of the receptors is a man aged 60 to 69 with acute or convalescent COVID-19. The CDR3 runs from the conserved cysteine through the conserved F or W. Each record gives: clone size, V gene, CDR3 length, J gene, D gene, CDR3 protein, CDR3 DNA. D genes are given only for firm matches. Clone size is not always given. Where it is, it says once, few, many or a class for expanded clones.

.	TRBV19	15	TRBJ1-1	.	CASSKKGEVGTEAFF	TGTGCCAGTAGTAAAAAAGGGGAAGTCGGCACTGAAGCTTTCTTT
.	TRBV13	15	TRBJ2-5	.	CASSFRRRGQETQYF	TGTGCCAGCAGCTTCCGCAGGCGGGGTCAAGAGACCCAGTACTTC
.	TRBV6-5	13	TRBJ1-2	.	CASSYGAGNVYTF	TGTGCCAGCAGTTATGGTGCAGGGAACGTCTACACCTTC
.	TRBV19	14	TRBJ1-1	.	CASSTEQGNTEAFF	TGTGCCAGTAGTACCGAACAGGGGAACACTGAAGCTTTCTTT
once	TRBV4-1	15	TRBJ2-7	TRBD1	CASSHRTGETYEQYF	TGCGCCAGCAGCCACCGGACAGGGGAAACCTACGAGCAGTACTTC
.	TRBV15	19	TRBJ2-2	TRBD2	CATSRDLYSGGAHTGELFF	TGTGCCACCAGCAGAGATTTGTATAGCGGGGGGGCCCACACCGGGGAGCTGTTTTTT
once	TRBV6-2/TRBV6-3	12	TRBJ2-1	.	CASSIQYNEQFF	TGTGCCAGCAGTATTCAGTACAATGAGCAGTTCTTC
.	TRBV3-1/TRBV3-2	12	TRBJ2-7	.	CASSQGPYEQYF	TGTGCCAGCAGCCAAGGTCCGTACGAGCAGTACTTC
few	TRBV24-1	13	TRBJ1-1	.	CATSFGGGTEAFF	TGTGCCACCAGCTTTGGGGGCGGCACTGAAGCTTTCTTT
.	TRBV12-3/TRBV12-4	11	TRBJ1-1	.	CASSLGGGAFF	TGTGCCAGCAGTTTGGGGGGTGGAGCTTTCTTT
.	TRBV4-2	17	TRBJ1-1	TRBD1	CASSQEDRGYANTEAFF	TGTGCCAGCAGCCAAGAGGACAGGGGGTACGCGAACACTGAAGCTTTCTTT
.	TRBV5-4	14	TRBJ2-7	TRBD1	CASSLRGQHYEQYF	TGTGCCAGCAGCTTAAGGGGGCAGCACTACGAGCAGTACTTC
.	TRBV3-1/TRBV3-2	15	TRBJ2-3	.	CASSLLFTSTDTQYF	TGTGCCAGCAGCCTACTGTTTACTAGCACAGATACGCAGTATTTT
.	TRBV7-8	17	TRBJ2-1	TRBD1	CASSTRPGQGVSNEQFF	TGTGCCAGCAGCACGAGACCGGGACAGGGGGTATCCAATGAGCAGTTCTTC
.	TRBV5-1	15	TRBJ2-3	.	CASSPSGMGTDTQYF	TGCGCCAGCAGCCCTTCAGGGATGGGCACAGATACGCAGTATTTT
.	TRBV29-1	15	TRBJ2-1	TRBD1	CSVEASGTGYNEQFF	TGCAGCGTCGAGGCCTCCGGGACAGGGTACAATGAGCAGTTCTTC
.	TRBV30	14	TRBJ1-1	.	CAWSVVAGTTEAFF	TGTGCCTGGAGTGTAGTGGCGGGTACCACTGAAGCTTTCTTT
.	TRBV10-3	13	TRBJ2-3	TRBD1	CATETGMTDTQYF	TGTGCCACCGAGACAGGGATGACAGATACGCAGTATTTT
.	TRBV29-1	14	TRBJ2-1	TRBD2	CSVEASGVYNEQFF	TGCAGCGTTGAAGCTAGCGGGGTATACAATGAGCAGTTCTTC
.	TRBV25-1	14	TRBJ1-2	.	CASSEGPTVYGYTF	TGTGCCAGCAGTGAAGGTCCGACAGTCTATGGCTACACCTTC
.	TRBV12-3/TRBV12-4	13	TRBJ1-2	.	CASSFSVNYGYTF	TGTGCCAGCAGTTTTTCAGTTAACTATGGCTACACCTTC
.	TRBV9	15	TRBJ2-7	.	CASSVRAGAYYEQYF	TGTGCCAGCAGCGTCCGGGCGGGGGCCTACTACGAGCAGTACTTC
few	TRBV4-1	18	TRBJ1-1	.	CASSPGLVRGGMNTEAFF	TGCGCCAGCAGCCCGGGGTTGGTTCGGGGGGGCATGAACACTGAAGCTTTCTTT